Presented here are 6 T cell receptor beta chains from one specimen sequenced in a study of blood T cells in healthy people across ages (dated by TCRdb to about 2015). The library was built by means of 5' RACE. Data came from an Illumina HiSeq 2500. A second PCR of 7 to 11 cycles was performed with a sample-barcoded 5' primer and a J-beta primer mix. TCRdb cleaned the public reads at Q25 with fastp, built clones with MiXCR and kept in-frame beta chains. CDR3 protein duplicates are merged, each entry listing the most common genes and DNA. Across this sample there are some 1,000,000 distinct CDR3 sequences, with about 25% seen only once. The ten biggest clones cover around 0.75% of the sample. These same records also appear under a second study, on T cells of mothers and their children.

Source material: blood. The source of these receptors is a girl aged 2 to 10 in good health.

The chain carries TRBV20-1 and TRBJ2-3, with D maybe TRBD2 (5 bases). Germline V gene sequence: CDR1 DFQATT, CDR2 SNEGSKA (reference sequence). V was pared by 0 bases and J by 2 bases, with 18 bases between. The CDR3 sequence is 17 residues long. CDR3 protein: CSARDARRTGTTDTQYF. The DNA for the CDR3 is TGCAGTGCTAGAGACGCTCGACGGACGGGAACCACAGATACGCAGTATTTT.

This clonotype was detected only a few times. The V gene is TRBV12-3 or TRBV12-4, the J gene TRBJ2-7, with 8 bases matching TRBD1. This CDR3 spans 14 amino acids. After removal of 5 bases from V and 3 bases from J, the junction contained 6 bases not matched to a gene. For the CDR3, the DNA is TGTGCCAGCAGTGGGACAGGTCTCTTCTACGAGCAGTACTTC. It translates to CASSGTGLFYEQYF.

This clonotype came up many times. The V call is TRBV6-1, the J call TRBJ2-4; 9 bases align to TRBD2. Germline CDR1 MNHNS, CDR2 SASEGT. Unmatched junction bases numbered 6, after V lost 3 bases and J lost 6 bases. The CDR3 is made up of 15 amino acids. The CDR3 sequence is CASSEWGGGANIQYF. In DNA form, the CDR3 reads TGTGCCAGCAGTGAGTGGGGCGGGGGGGCAAACATTCAGTACTTC.

The rearrangement links TRBV20-1 to TRBJ2-7, with D perhaps TRBD1 or TRBD2 (5 bases each). TRBJ2-1 explains the end of the DNA better; the J call may be wrong. The germline V gene has CDR1 DFQATT and CDR2 SNEGSKA (reference sequence). The CDR3 has 15 residues. The CDR3 protein is CSARLATGQINEQFF. The DNA for the CDR3 is TGCAGTGCTAGATTAGCCACGGGGCAAATCAATGAGCAGTTCTTC.

The chain joins TRBV6-2 or TRBV6-3 to TRBJ2-4, with D uncertain. Germline CDR1 is MNHEY and CDR2 is SVGEGT. This CDR3 region has 14 residues. Trimming shortened V by 2 bases and J by 5 bases, and 10 bases separated the two germline ends. For the CDR3, the DNA is TGTGCCAGCAGTTACATAGCAGACGAAAACATTCAGTACTTC. It is translated as CASSYIADENIQYF.

The chain uses TRBV5-1 and TRBJ1-2; possibly TRBD1 for D (6 bases). With 4 bases removed from V and 6 bases from J, the gap between germline ends came to 13 bases. Germline CDR1 and CDR2: SGHRS and YFSETQ. This CDR3 region has 13 residues. The CDR3: CASSGYRENGYTF. The CDR3 region has the DNA TGCGCCAGCAGCGGATACAGGGAGAATGGCTACACCTTC.